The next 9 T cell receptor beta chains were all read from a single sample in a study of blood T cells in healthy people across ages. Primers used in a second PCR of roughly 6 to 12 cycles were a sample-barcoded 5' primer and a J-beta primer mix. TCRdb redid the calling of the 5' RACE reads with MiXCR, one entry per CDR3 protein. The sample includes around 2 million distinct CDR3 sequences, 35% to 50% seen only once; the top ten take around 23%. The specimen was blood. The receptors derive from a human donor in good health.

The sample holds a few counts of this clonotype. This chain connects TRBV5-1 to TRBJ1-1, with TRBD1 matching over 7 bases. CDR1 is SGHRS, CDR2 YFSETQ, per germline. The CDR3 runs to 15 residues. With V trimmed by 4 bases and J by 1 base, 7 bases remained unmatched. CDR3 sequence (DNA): TGCGCCAGCAGCGTAATAGGACAGGCGAACACTGAAGCTTTCTTT. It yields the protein CASSVIGQANTEAFF.

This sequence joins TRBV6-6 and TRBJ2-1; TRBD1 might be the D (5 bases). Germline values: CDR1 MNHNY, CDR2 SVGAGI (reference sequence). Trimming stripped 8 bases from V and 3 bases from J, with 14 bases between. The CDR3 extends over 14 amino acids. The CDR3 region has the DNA TGTGCCAGCGGTGTCTACGACAGCTACAATGAGCAGTTCTTC. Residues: CASGVYDSYNEQFF.

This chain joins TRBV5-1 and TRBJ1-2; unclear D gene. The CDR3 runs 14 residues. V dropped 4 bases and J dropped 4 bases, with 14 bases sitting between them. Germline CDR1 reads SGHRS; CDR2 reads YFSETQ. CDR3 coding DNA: TGCGCCAGCAGCGAGGCATGGGCGGGCTATGGCTACACCTTC. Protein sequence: CASSEAWAGYGYTF. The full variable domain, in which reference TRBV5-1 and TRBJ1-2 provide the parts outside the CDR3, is KAGVTQTPRYLIKTRGQQVTLSCSPISGHRSVSWYQQTPGQGLQFLFEYFSETQRNKGNFPGRFSGRQFSNSRSEMNVSTLELGDSALYLCASSEAWAGYGYTFGSGTRLTVV.

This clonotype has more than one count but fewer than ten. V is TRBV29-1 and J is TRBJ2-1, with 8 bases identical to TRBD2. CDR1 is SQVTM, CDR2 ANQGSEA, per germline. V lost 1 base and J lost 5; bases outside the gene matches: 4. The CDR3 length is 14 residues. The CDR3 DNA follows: TGCAGCGTTGAAGGTAGCGGGGAAAACAATGAGCAGTTCTTC. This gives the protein CSVEGSGENNEQFF.

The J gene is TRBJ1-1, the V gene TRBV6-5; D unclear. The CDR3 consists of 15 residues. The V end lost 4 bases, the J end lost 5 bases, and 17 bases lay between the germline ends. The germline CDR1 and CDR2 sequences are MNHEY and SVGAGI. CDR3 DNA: TGTGCCAGCAGTTCCCAAGCCCAATTGGGGACTGAAGCTTTCTTT. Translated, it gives CASSSQAQLGTEAFF.

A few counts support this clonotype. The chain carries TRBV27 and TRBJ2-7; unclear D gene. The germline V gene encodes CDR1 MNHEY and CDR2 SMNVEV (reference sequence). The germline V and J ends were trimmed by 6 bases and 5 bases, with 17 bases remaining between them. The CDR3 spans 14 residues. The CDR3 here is CASSPTTPGDEQYF. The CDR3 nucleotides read TGTGCCAGCAGCCCGACCACTCCAGGCGACGAGCAGTACTTC.

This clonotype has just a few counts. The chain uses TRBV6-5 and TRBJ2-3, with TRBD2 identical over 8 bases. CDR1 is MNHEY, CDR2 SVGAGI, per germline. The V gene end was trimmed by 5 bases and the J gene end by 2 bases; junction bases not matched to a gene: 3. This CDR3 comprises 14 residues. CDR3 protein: CASSPGGVTDTQYF. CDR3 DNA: TGTGCCAGCAGTCCCGGGGGGGTCACAGATACGCAGTATTTT.

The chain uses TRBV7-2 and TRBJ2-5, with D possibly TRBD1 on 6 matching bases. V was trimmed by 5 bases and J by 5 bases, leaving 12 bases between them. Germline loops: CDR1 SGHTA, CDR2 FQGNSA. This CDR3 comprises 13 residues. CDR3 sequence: CASSKGQSETQYF. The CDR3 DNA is TGTGCCAGCAGCAAAGGACAGTCGGAGACCCAGTACTTC.

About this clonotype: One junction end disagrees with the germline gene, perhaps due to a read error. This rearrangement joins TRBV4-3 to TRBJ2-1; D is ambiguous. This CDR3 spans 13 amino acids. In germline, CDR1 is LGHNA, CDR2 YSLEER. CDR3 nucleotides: TGCGCCGGCAGCCAAGATAGAACGAGTTCCCAGTTCTTC. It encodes CAGSQDRTSSQFF.